The 3 T cell receptor beta chains below come from one sample, sequenced in a study of cytomegalovirus exposure and HLA in healthy donors (dated by TCRdb to about 2017). The library was generated by the immunoSEQ multiplex PCR assay. The immuneACCESS repertoire file appears here via TCRdb, limited to in-frame rearrangements. These files lack a portion of the clones; in checked studies, under half of the deficit traces to unresolved V genes, and the cause of the others is not known. The table for this sample lists over 90,000 clones; about 95% of them were counted only once. The leading ten clones occupy approximately 1% of the sample. The source material was PBMCs. These receptors all stem from a woman under 30 in good health and CMV-seronegative.

The chain recombines TRBV4-3 with TRBJ2-5; 7 bases line up with TRBD2. The CDR3 runs to 17 residues. V was pared by 0 bases and J by 5 bases, with 12 bases of the junction left unmatched. Germline CDR1 and CDR2: LGHNA and YSLEER. CDR3 region: CASSQDLASGGWETQYF. CDR3 nucleotide sequence: TGCGCCAGCAGCCAAGATCTAGCTAGCGGAGGGTGGGAGACCCAGTACTTC.

V is TRBV5-5 and J is TRBJ2-7; 11 bases fit TRBD1. V lost 5 bases to trimming and J lost 9 bases; unmatched junction nucleotides: 13. This CDR3 is built from 15 residues. Looked up from germline, CDR1 is SGHKS and CDR2 is YYEKEE (reference sequence). As DNA, the CDR3 is TGTGCCAGCAGGATCGCCGGGACAGGGGGGTTCGGGCAGTACTTC. It translates to CASRIAGTGGFGQYF. Based on the CDR3 plus reference TRBV5-5 and TRBJ2-7, the full variable domain is DAGVTQSPTHLIKTRGQQVTLRCSPISGHKSVSWYQQVLGQGPQFIFQYYEKEERGRGNFPDRFSARQFPNYSSELNVNALLLGDSALYLCASRIAGTGGFGQYFGPGTRLTVT.

This chain connects TRBV9 to TRBJ2-1, with 8 bases fitting TRBD2. Trimming at V came to 2 bases and at J to 6 bases, leaving 4 bases not matched to a gene. The CDR3 totals 14 residues. Germline values: CDR1 SGDLS, CDR2 YYNGEE. CDR3 nucleotide sequence: TGTGCCAGCAGCGTGAGGACTAGCCCCAATGAGCAGTTCTTC. Residues: CASSVRTSPNEQFF. Full variable domain (rest looked up from reference TRBV9 and TRBJ2-1): DSGVTQTPKHLITATGQRVTLRCSPRSGDLSVYWYQQSLDQGLQFLIQYYNGEERAKGNILERFSAQQFPDLHSELNLSSLELGDSALYFCASSVRTSPNEQFFGPGTRLTVL.